The next 20 T cell receptor beta chains were all read from a single sample in a study of identical twins. Each CDR3 protein gets one entry after TCRdb re-called the 5' RACE reads with MiXCR. The sample lists 230,000 or so distinct CDR3 sequences; approximately 8.3% were seen once. These same data were also listed under a study on yellow fever vaccine responses in identical twins.

The specimen sequenced was CD8+ T cells sorted from blood. The receptors originated from a young woman in good health.

This clonotype was detected only a few times. The chain is built from TRBV4-3 and TRBJ2-1, with 12 bases fitting TRBD2. The germline CDR1 and CDR2 sequences are LGHNA and YSLEER. Germline trimming cut 0 bases from V and 4 bases from J; bases unmatched to any gene: 1. CDR3 length: 16 residues. In DNA, the CDR3 is TGCGCCAGCAGCCAAGAGGGACTAGCGGGTTACAATGAGCAGTTCTTC. Protein: CASSQEGLAGYNEQFF.

This clonotype was detected many times. J is TRBJ2-7 and V is TRBV7-9; possible D gene TRBD1, 6 bases. The CDR3 extends over 15 amino acids. The V and J ends lost 0 bases and 5 bases respectively, with 14 bases between them. Per the germline V gene, CDR1 is SEHNR and CDR2 is FQNEAQ (reference sequence). The CDR3, as DNA: TGTGCCAGCAGCTTAGCCCAGGGGATGGTTGACGAGCAGTACTTC. Encoded protein: CASSLAQGMVDEQYF.

This clonotype was recorded many times. CDR3 nucleotides: TGTGCCAGCAGTTTATTCTGGACAGATAATTCACCCCTCCACTTT. Translation gives CASSLFWTDNSPLHF. V gene TRBV12-3 or TRBV12-4 combines with J gene TRBJ1-6, with D perhaps matching TRBD1 (6 bases). The V gene lost 2 bases and the J gene lost 5 bases, with 10 bases spanning the gap. CDR3 size: 15 residues.

As concerns this clonotype: At one of its ends the junction is not consistent with the germline gene, which may arise from a read error. The rearrangement links TRBV19 to TRBJ2-1; 7 bases fit TRBD2. Germline V lookup: CDR1 LNHDA, CDR2 SQIVND (reference sequence). The CDR3 covers 14 residues. The CDR3 loop reads CASIATGGYNGQFF. Written as DNA, the CDR3 is TGTGCCAGTATAGCGACGGGAGGCTACAATGGGCAGTTCTTC.

V and J are TRBV7-8 and TRBJ2-2; TRBD1 agrees at 8 bases. The CDR3 covers 15 residues. CDR1 SGHVS and CDR2 FQNEAQ come from the germline V gene. Trimming cost V 7 bases and J 4 bases; bases outside gene matches: 8. CDR3 coding DNA: TGTGCCAGCATCCACGGACAGGGTCTCACCGGGGAGCTGTTTTTT. Amino acids: CASIHGQGLTGELFF.

This clonotype was found a few times. The chain combines TRBV24-1 with TRBJ2-2; D possibly uses TRBD1 or TRBD2 (5 bases each). Looked up from germline, CDR1 is KGHDR and CDR2 is SFDVKD. The CDR3 is 15 amino acids. Trimming pared 3 bases from V and 0 bases from J, leaving 7 bases between. Written as DNA, the CDR3 is TGTGCCACCAGTGATGGGACGGCGAACACCGGGGAGCTGTTTTTT. Its translation: CATSDGTANTGELFF.

This clonotype was detected only a few times. CDR3: CASSGQGLHEQFF. The CDR3 coding sequence is TGCGCCAGCAGCGGACAGGGTTTGCATGAGCAGTTCTTC. The rearrangement uses TRBV10-1 and TRBJ2-1, with TRBD1 identical over 8 bases. With 6 bases clipped from V and 8 bases from J, the junction kept 6 bases outside the gene matches. There are 13 residues in the CDR3. The germline CDR1 and CDR2 sequences are WNHNN and SYGVQD (reference sequence).

This clonotype was recorded a few times. The rearrangement joins TRBV7-8 to TRBJ1-5; 7 nucleotides match TRBD1. V was pared by 5 bases and J by 4 bases, with 11 bases of the junction left unmatched. This CDR3 has 16 amino acids. Germline values: CDR1 SGHVS, CDR2 FQNEAQ. CDR3 DNA sequence: TGTGCCAGCAGCAGCAACAGGGGCACCTTTAATCAGCCCCAGCATTTT. Amino acid sequence: CASSSNRGTFNQPQHF.

This clonotype was counted only a few times. CDR3 amino acids: CASSYSAAGDFGNEQFF. CDR3 DNA sequence: TGTGCCAGCAGTTACTCAGCGGCAGGGGATTTTGGGAATGAGCAGTTCTTC. The rearrangement links TRBV6-5 to TRBJ2-1; D is perhaps TRBD1 (6 bases). V was cut by 0 bases and J by 7 bases, with 19 bases left in between. The V gene's germline CDR1 is MNHEY and CDR2 SVGAGI. This CDR3 has 17 residues.

This clonotype has just a few counts. This sequence joins TRBV27 and TRBJ2-6; no clear D. Trimming pared 2 bases from V and 6 bases from J, leaving 8 bases between. The germline V gene encodes CDR1 MNHEY and CDR2 SMNVEV (reference sequence). This CDR3 region has 14 residues. The CDR3 bases are TGTGCCAGCAGTTTACTAGGTTCGGCCAACGTCCTGACTTTC. This sequence encodes CASSLLGSANVLTF.

This clonotype was counted many times. V is TRBV7-8 and J is TRBJ1-1; 9 positions match TRBD1. Germline V CDR1 and CDR2: SGHVS, FQNEAQ. The V gene end was trimmed by 1 base and the J gene end by 8 bases; junction bases not matched to a gene: 11. This CDR3 comprises 16 residues. Written as DNA, the CDR3 is TGTGCCAGCAGCTTAGGAGTGGGACAGGGTATATTAGAAGCTTTCTTT. This codes for CASSLGVGQGILEAFF.

This clonotype was observed at least ten times. The chain joins TRBV27 to TRBJ2-1, with D possibly being TRBD2 (5 bases). The CDR3 length is 14 residues. The V end was cut by 3 bases, the J end by 6 bases, with 12 bases between. Germline CDR1 is MNHEY and CDR2 is SMNVEV (reference sequence). CDR3 in amino acids: CASSLDFLSNEQFF. The CDR3 nucleotides read TGTGCCAGCAGTTTGGACTTCCTAAGCAATGAGCAGTTCTTC.

This clonotype has at least ten counts. This chain connects TRBV7-9 to TRBJ1-1, with 11 bases fitting TRBD1. Germline loops: CDR1 SEHNR, CDR2 FQNEAQ (reference sequence). The CDR3 covers 14 residues. J lost 7 bases, V lost 5 bases, and 6 bases had no gene match. The CDR3 nucleotides are TGTGCCAGCAGCCTGGACAGGGGGCCGGATGAAGCTTTCTTT. It codes for CASSLDRGPDEAFF.

In this sample, this clonotype turned up many times. The V and J genes are TRBV24-1 and TRBJ1-1; TRBD1 matches at 7 bases. The V gene's germline CDR1 is KGHDR and CDR2 SFDVKD. Trimming took 4 bases from V and 3 from J; bases not matched to a gene: 4. The CDR3 spans 14 residues. The DNA for the CDR3 is TGTGCCACCAGTGAAAGCCAGGGGGACACTGAAGCTTTCTTT. Amino acid sequence: CATSESQGDTEAFF.

The chain recombines TRBV3-1 with TRBJ2-1, with D unresolved. The V and J ends lost 0 bases and 3 bases respectively, with 9 bases between them. CDR1 and CDR2 (germline): LGHDT, YNNKEL (reference sequence). This CDR3 has 15 amino acids. CDR3 DNA sequence: TGTGCCAGCAGCCAAGAAACGGGTAACTACAATGAGCAGTTCTTC. This codes for CASSQETGNYNEQFF.

The gene calls are TRBV27 and TRBJ2-2, with 9 bases fitting TRBD2. J gave up 0 bases and V 1 base, and 3 bases lay outside the gene matches. The CDR3 spans 17 residues. Germline assignment: CDR1 MNHEY and CDR2 SMNVEV (reference sequence). The CDR3 region has the DNA TGTGCCAGCAGTTTATACGGACTAGCGTCGAACACCGGGGAGCTGTTTTTT. Translated: CASSLYGLASNTGELFF.

This clonotype was seen more than once but under ten times. V and J are TRBV11-1 and TRBJ2-2, with 7 bases fitting TRBD1. This CDR3 spans 14 amino acids. The junction had 6 bases not matched to a gene; V was cut back by 5 bases and J by 6 bases. The germline V gene encodes CDR1 SGHAT and CDR2 FQDESV (reference sequence). The CDR3 is CASSTQTGAGELFF. The CDR3 DNA reads TGTGCCAGCAGCACACAAACAGGGGCCGGGGAGCTGTTTTTT.

In its sample, this clonotype was seen a few times. CDR3 loop: CASSFPGTPKAPYQETQYF. The CDR3 DNA is TGTGCCAGCAGTTTTCCCGGGACACCCAAAGCCCCATACCAAGAGACCCAGTACTTC. The rearrangement uses TRBV28 and TRBJ2-5, with a weak D call TRBD1 (6 bases). V lost 3 bases and J 0 bases, leaving 23 bases between the germline ends. The CDR3 loop spans 19 amino acids. Germline V gene sequence: CDR1 MDHEN, CDR2 SYDVKM.

This clonotype was found a few times. The chain employs TRBV10-3 and TRBJ2-7; maybe TRBD1 (6 bases). Trimming left V 3 bases short and J 1 base short, with 13 bases between. The CDR3 totals 15 residues. CDR1 is ENHRY, CDR2 SYGVKD, per germline. CDR3 coding DNA: TGTGCCATCAGTGACCCGGGACATCAATCCTACGAGCAGTACTTC. It encodes CAISDPGHQSYEQYF.

The chain combines TRBV14 with TRBJ1-1, with TRBD1 matching over 11 bases. Germline lookup yields CDR1 SGHDN and CDR2 FVKESK. The J segment lost 4 bases and the V segment lost 0 bases, leaving 13 bases of the junction unmatched. The CDR3 runs to 19 residues. This CDR3 reads CASSQEGTYGQGAGTEAFF. CDR3 DNA: TGTGCCAGCAGCCAAGAAGGGACTTATGGACAGGGGGCAGGCACTGAAGCTTTCTTT.